The next 28 T cell receptor beta chains were all read from a single sample in a study of regulatory T cells in long-lasting Graves disease. Indicated time point: persistent/refractory GD, antithyroid drugs over 5 years with positive TRAb. RNA extracted from PBMCs served as the sequencing template. TCR beta libraries were built with iRepertoire HTBI primers and Arm-PCR of CDR3 regions. TCRdb reprocessed the multiplex PCR reads with MiXCR, giving one entry per CDR3 protein. This table has more than 300,000 distinct CDR3 sequences, 20% to 25% appearing once. The input for sequencing was peripheral blood mononuclear cells (PBMCs), taken when the disease was refractory, from a patient treated with antithyroid drugs. Receptors originate from a woman in her forties with Graves disease.

The rearrangement joins TRBV25-1 to TRBJ2-2; D is perhaps TRBD2 (7 bases). Germline V lookup: CDR1 MGHDK, CDR2 SYGVNS. Trimming pared 1 base from V and 6 bases from J, leaving 9 bases between. The CDR3 has 14 amino acids. CDR3 sequence reads: CASSEWGGPGELFF. The CDR3 nucleotides are TGTGCCAGCAGTGAATGGGGGGGCCCCGGGGAGCTGTTTTTT.

The rearrangement uses TRBV28 and TRBJ2-1, with TRBD1 matching 9 bases. Germline V lookup: CDR1 MDHEN, CDR2 SYDVKM. The ends lost 5 bases at V and 4 bases at J; junction bases unmatched: 9. The CDR3 extends over 16 amino acids. DNA of the CDR3: TGTGCCAGCAGTGAGGGGACAGGGAACGTGTACAATGAGCAGTTCTTC. It encodes CASSEGTGNVYNEQFF.

The rearrangement joins TRBV6-2 or TRBV6-3 to TRBJ2-1; 11 nucleotides match TRBD2. After removal of 11 bases from V and 1 base from J, the junction contained 7 bases not matched to a gene. Germline V lookup: CDR1 MNHEY, CDR2 SVGEGT. The CDR3 is 15 amino acids. The DNA for the CDR3 is TGTGCCGGATCCGGGACTAGCGGATCCTACAATGAGCAGTTCTTC. Translated, it gives CAGSGTSGSYNEQFF.

This clonotype occurred many times. This chain uses TRBV28 with TRBJ2-2; the match to TRBD1 covers 9 bases. Germline V gene sequence: CDR1 MDHEN, CDR2 SYDVKM. The CDR3 is 15 amino acids. Losses at the gene ends were 5 bases for V and 6 bases for J; bases not matched to a gene: 7. In DNA, the CDR3 is TGTGCCAGCAGTCCCCGGGACAGGGCGGCCGGGGAGCTGTTTTTT. Encoded protein: CASSPRDRAAGELFF.

This chain connects TRBV28 to TRBJ2-3, with D possibly TRBD2 on 5 matching bases. The ends were cut back, 6 bases at V and 4 bases at J, with 20 bases in the middle. The CDR3 covers 16 residues. Germline loops: CDR1 MDHEN, CDR2 SYDVKM. CDR3 sequence reads: CASSASPPRSADTQYF. The DNA for the CDR3 is TGTGCCAGCAGCGCTAGCCCCCCCCGATCGGCAGATACGCAGTATTTT.

The J gene is TRBJ2-7, the V gene TRBV19, with no clear D. Germline values: CDR1 LNHDA, CDR2 SQIVND (reference sequence). The CDR3 length is 14 residues. Between the trimmed V and J ends, which lost 4 bases and 0 bases, there was a span of 10 bases. The CDR3 region has the DNA TGTGCCAGTAGTAGCAGCGATTTCTCCTACGAGCAGTACTTC. It translates to CASSSSDFSYEQYF.

This clonotype has just a few counts. The J gene is TRBJ2-2, the V gene TRBV3-1; TRBD1 aligns across 9 bases. This CDR3 region has 14 residues. Trimming at V came to 5 bases and at J to 7 bases, leaving 5 bases not matched to a gene. Germline V gives CDR1 LGHDT, CDR2 YNNKEL (reference sequence). The CDR3 is CASSGRQGGGELFF. The CDR3 DNA reads TGTGCCAGCAGCGGACGACAGGGGGGCGGGGAGCTGTTTTTT. Supplemented by reference TRBV3-1 and TRBJ2-2, the full variable domain reads DTAVSQTPKYLVTQMGNDKSIKCEQNLGHDTMYWYKQDSKKFLKIMFSYNNKELIINETVPNRFSPKSPDKAHLNLHINSLELGDSAVYFCASSGRQGGGELFFGEGSRLTVL.

This clonotype was seen ten or more times. The chain joins TRBV2 to TRBJ2-2; 8 nucleotides match TRBD2. CDR1 and CDR2 from the germline V gene are SNHLY and FYNNEI. The V segment lost 1 base and the J segment 6 bases; nucleotides outside the gene matches: 4. CDR3 size: 15 residues. CDR3 coding DNA: TGTGCCAGCAGTGAAGGGTCGCGGGAGGCCGGGGAGCTGTTTTTT. This gives the protein CASSEGSREAGELFF.

This clonotype was counted between two and nine times. The genes are TRBV27 and TRBJ2-7, with D perhaps TRBD2 (5 bases). The CDR3 is 13 residues long. The V end lost 4 bases, the J end lost 4 bases, and 11 bases lay between the germline ends. Looked up from germline, CDR1 is MNHEY and CDR2 is SMNVEV (reference sequence). CDR3 sequence (DNA): TGTGCCAGCAGTTGGAGGTCGTATTACGAGCAGTACTTC. This encodes CASSWRSYYEQYF.

This clonotype was counted ten times or more. V and J are TRBV28 and TRBJ2-7, with TRBD1 identical over 8 bases. The CDR3 contains 14 residues. V was clipped by 5 bases and J by 5 bases; unmatched bases: 8. Looked up from germline, CDR1 is MDHEN and CDR2 is SYDVKM. The DNA for the CDR3 is TGTGCCAGCAGTCCCCGGACAGGGAGGAACGAGCAGTACTTC. Amino acid sequence: CASSPRTGRNEQYF.

This clonotype showed up just a few times. This rearrangement joins TRBV7-9 to TRBJ2-7; 11 nucleotides agree with TRBD1. Germline V gene data show CDR1 as SEHNR and CDR2 as FQNEAQ (reference sequence). CDR3 length: 17 residues. V was pared by 3 bases and J by 3 bases, with 10 bases of the junction left unmatched. The CDR3 sequence: CASSFEKGQGVLYEQYF. The CDR3 coding sequence is TGTGCCAGCAGCTTCGAAAAGGGACAGGGGGTTCTCTACGAGCAGTACTTC.

This clonotype was seen at least ten times. The genes are TRBV10-3 and TRBJ2-7; D ambiguous. V was clipped by 10 bases and J by 2 bases, with 15 bases between them. CDR3 length: 13 amino acids. Germline V gene sequence: CDR1 ENHRY, CDR2 SYGVKD. This CDR3 is CATSAASTYEQYF. The CDR3 DNA reads TGTGCCACCTCGGCGGCGAGTACCTACGAGCAGTACTTC.

This sequence joins TRBV6-2 or TRBV6-3 and TRBJ2-2; 7 nucleotides match TRBD1. V shed 5 bases and J 6 bases; nucleotides not matched to a gene: 9. This CDR3 is built from 15 residues. Per the germline V gene, CDR1 is MNHEY and CDR2 is SVGEGT. The CDR3 DNA reads as TGTGCCAGCAGTGAGGCGACAGGGAATGCCGGGGAGCTGTTTTTT. The encoded protein is CASSEATGNAGELFF.

The chain has TRBV7-9 and TRBJ1-2; 10 bases line up with TRBD1. V trimming: 4 bases; J trimming: 2 bases; junction bases outside the gene matches: 4. CDR1 is SEHNR, CDR2 FQNEAQ, per germline (reference sequence). The CDR3 runs 15 residues. The CDR3 is CASSYGTGANYGYTF. The CDR3 nucleotides read TGTGCCAGCAGCTATGGGACAGGGGCGAACTATGGCTACACCTTC.

The chain links TRBV7-9 to TRBJ1-4; D not resolved. Germline CDR1 reads SEHNR; CDR2 reads FQNEAQ (reference sequence). V shed 0 bases and J shed 6 bases, with 8 bases lying between them. CDR3 size: 14 residues. In DNA form, the CDR3 reads TGTGCCAGCAGCTTAGCATTAGAGGATGAAAAACTGTTTTTT. This gives the protein CASSLALEDEKLFF. Full variable domain (remainder filled in from reference TRBV7-9 and TRBJ1-4): DTGVSQNPRHKITKRGQNVTFRCDPISEHNRLYWYRQTLGQGPEFLTYFQNEAQLEKSRLLSDRFSAERPKGSFSTLEIQRTEQGDSAMYLCASSLALEDEKLFFGSGTQLSVL.

This clonotype was observed many times. The rearrangement joins TRBV25-1 to TRBJ2-5; D is uncertain. The germline gives CDR1 MGHDK, CDR2 SYGVNS. The CDR3 contains 15 residues. Trimming pared 6 bases from V and 2 bases from J, leaving 16 bases between. The CDR3 is CASRRLQDTQETQYF. The CDR3 DNA sequence: TGTGCCAGCAGGCGCTTGCAGGATACACAAGAGACCCAGTACTTC.

The gene calls are TRBV6-5 and TRBJ2-7; TRBD2 is a possible D gene (5 bases). Per germline, CDR1 MNHEY and CDR2 SVGAGI. The CDR3 has 14 amino acids. Between the trimmed V and J ends, which lost 0 bases and 7 bases, there was a span of 13 bases. CDR3: CASSYSGVAWEQYF. CDR3 nucleotides: TGTGCCAGCAGTTACTCGGGAGTAGCTTGGGAGCAGTACTTC.

A remark on this clonotype: This sequence may be a read error, since a much larger clone differs from it by one base. The chain combines TRBV7-2 with TRBJ1-2; tentative D call: TRBD1 (6 bases). Trimming pared 5 bases from V and 12 bases from J, leaving 31 bases between. The germline V gene has CDR1 SGHTA and CDR2 FQGNSA. CDR3 size: 17 residues. The DNA for the CDR3 is TGTGCCAGCAGCCTAGGGATGATAAGGGGGATCGTGAGAGGCCACACCTTC. Protein: CASSLGMIRGIVRGHTF.

The table lists this clonotype with many counts. This chain joins TRBV11-2 and TRBJ2-7, with TRBD2 matching over 9 bases. V was pared by 4 bases and J by 2 bases, with 9 bases of the junction left unmatched. This CDR3 region has 16 residues. Per germline, CDR1 SGHAT and CDR2 FQNNGV. The CDR3 is CASSSPPGLATYEQYF. As DNA, the CDR3 is TGTGCCAGCAGCTCGCCACCGGGACTAGCCACCTACGAGCAGTACTTC.

The gene calls are TRBV20-1 and TRBJ2-7; maybe TRBD2 (6 bases). The CDR3 extends over 15 amino acids. The germline gives CDR1 DFQATT, CDR2 SNEGSKA (reference sequence). V was cut by 0 bases and J by 3 bases, with 15 bases left in between. This CDR3 reads CSARDLGLFVYEQYF. Written as DNA, the CDR3 is TGCAGTGCTAGAGATCTCGGACTATTCGTCTACGAGCAGTACTTC.

The CDR3 DNA follows: TGTGCCAGCAGTCGTCCCGGGACTAGCGGGAGGTTTGCAGATACGCAGTATTTT. This encodes CASSRPGTSGRFADTQYF. This rearrangement joins TRBV12-3 or TRBV12-4 to TRBJ2-3, with TRBD2 matching over 15 bases. With V trimmed by 5 bases and J by 4 bases, 10 bases remained unmatched. This CDR3 has 18 amino acids.

The rearrangement links TRBV5-1 to TRBJ2-3, with D unresolved. V lost 6 bases to trimming and J lost 2 bases, with 13 bases between them. This CDR3 has 14 residues. The germline V gene encodes CDR1 SGHRS and CDR2 YFSETQ. The chain's CDR3 is CASNRDLNTDTQYF. The CDR3 region has the DNA TGCGCCAGCAACCGCGACCTGAACACAGATACGCAGTATTTT.

Worth noting for this clonotype: A much bigger clone sits one base away, suggesting this may be a read error. The V and J genes are TRBV12-3 or TRBV12-4 and TRBJ1-4; 7 positions agree with TRBD1. The V gene end was trimmed by 11 bases and the J gene end by 6 bases; junction bases not matched to a gene: 12. The CDR3 is 14 residues long. The CDR3 sequence: CAGNDDRVDEKLFF. In nucleotides, the CDR3 is TGTGCCGGCAATGACGACAGGGTGGATGAAAAACTGTTTTTT.

This clonotype was seen only a few times. This rearrangement joins TRBV7-9 to TRBJ2-7; 12 nucleotides agree with TRBD2. After removal of 5 bases from V and 0 bases from J, the junction contained 8 bases not matched to a gene. The germline CDR1 and CDR2 sequences are SEHNR and FQNEAQ (reference sequence). This CDR3 spans 17 amino acids. CDR3 protein: CASSPRGLAGSSYEQYF. CDR3 nucleotide sequence: TGTGCCAGCAGCCCGAGAGGACTAGCGGGGAGCTCCTACGAGCAGTACTTC.

The V call is TRBV3-1, the J call TRBJ2-5, with unresolved D. The CDR3 runs to 15 residues. The germline V and J ends were trimmed by 2 bases and 3 bases, with 13 bases remaining between them. Germline V gene lookup returns CDR1 LGHDT and CDR2 YNNKEL (reference sequence). In nucleotides, the CDR3 is TGTGCCAGCAGCCAACCATTCCGTAGGGAAGAGACCCAGTACTTC. It codes for CASSQPFRREETQYF.

The chain recombines TRBV14 with TRBJ1-4; D not certain. The CDR3 runs 16 residues. Germline V gene lookup returns CDR1 SGHDN and CDR2 FVKESK. The V end lost 3 bases, the J end lost 3 bases, and 14 bases lay between the germline ends. The CDR3: CASSHGRLYPNEKLFF. In nucleotides, the CDR3 is TGTGCCAGCAGCCACGGTAGATTGTATCCTAATGAAAAACTGTTTTTT. Using reference TRBV14 and TRBJ1-4 for the parts outside the CDR3, the full variable domain is EAGVTQFPSHSVIEKGQTVTLRCDPISGHDNLYWYRRVMGKEIKFLLHFVKESKQDESGMPNNRFLAERTGGTYSTLKVQPAELEDSGVYFCASSHGRLYPNEKLFFGSGTQLSVL.

This clonotype was counted many times. The chain combines TRBV28 with TRBJ1-4; D call uncertain. Looked up from germline, CDR1 is MDHEN and CDR2 is SYDVKM. The CDR3 covers 15 residues. Trimming removed 3 bases from V and 4 bases from J, with 12 bases in between. For the CDR3, the DNA is TGTGCCAGCAGTTTTAGTTACAGTTATAATGAAAAACTGTTTTTT. This gives the protein CASSFSYSYNEKLFF.

The rearrangement joins TRBV27 to TRBJ2-2; 13 nucleotides agree with TRBD2. The CDR3 runs 16 residues. The V gene end was trimmed by 4 bases and the J gene end by 5 bases; junction bases not matched to a gene: 4. Germline V gives CDR1 MNHEY, CDR2 SMNVEV (reference sequence). The CDR3 loop is CASSSRLAGGTGELFF. For the CDR3, the DNA is TGTGCCAGCAGTTCCCGACTAGCGGGAGGAACCGGGGAGCTGTTTTTT.